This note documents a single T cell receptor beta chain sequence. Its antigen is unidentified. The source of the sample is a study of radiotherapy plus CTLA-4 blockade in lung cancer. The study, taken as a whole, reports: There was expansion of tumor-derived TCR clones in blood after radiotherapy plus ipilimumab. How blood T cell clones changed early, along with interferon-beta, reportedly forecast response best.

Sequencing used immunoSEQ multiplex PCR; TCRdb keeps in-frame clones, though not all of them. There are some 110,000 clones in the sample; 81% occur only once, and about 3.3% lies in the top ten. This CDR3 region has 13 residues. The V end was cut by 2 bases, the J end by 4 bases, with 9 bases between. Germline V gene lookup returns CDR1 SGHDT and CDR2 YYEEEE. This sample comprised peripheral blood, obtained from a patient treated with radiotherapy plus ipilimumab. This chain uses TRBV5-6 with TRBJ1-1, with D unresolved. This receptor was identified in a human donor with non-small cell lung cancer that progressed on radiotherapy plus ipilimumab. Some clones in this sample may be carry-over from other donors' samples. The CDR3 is CASSFLGSTEAFF. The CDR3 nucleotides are TGTGCCAGCAGCTTCCTGGGGAGCACTGAAGCTTTCTTT. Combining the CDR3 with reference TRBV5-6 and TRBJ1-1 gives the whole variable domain DAGVTQSPTHLIKTRGQQVTLRCSPKSGHDTVSWYQQALGQGPQFIFQYYEEEERQRGNFPDRFSGHQFPNYSSELNVNALLLGDSALYLCASSFLGSTEAFFGQGTRLTVV.